The present TCR beta chain was sequenced within a study of blood T cells in healthy people across ages. CDR1 is KGHSY, CDR2 FQNENV, per germline. There are 17 residues in the CDR3. Trimming cost V 4 bases and J 6 bases; bases outside gene matches: 13. Alongside a J-beta primer mix, a sample-barcoded 5' primer served in a second PCR lasting about 7 to 12 cycles. TCRdb itself ran the 5' RACE reads through MiXCR, one entry per CDR3 protein. The table has roughly 1.5 million distinct CDR3 sequences, approximately 42% seen once. V usage is TRBV16 and J usage is TRBJ2-1; 9 positions match TRBD1. The sequenced sample consisted of blood. This clonotype was obtained from a woman in her late teens or twenties in good health. In DNA form, the CDR3 reads TGTGCCAGCAGCCGAGGAGAAGGGACAGGGCGAGGCAATGAGCAGTTCTTC. This encodes CASSRGEGTGRGNEQFF. Variable domain in full (rest from reference TRBV16 and TRBJ2-1): GEEVAQTPKHLVRGEGQKAKLYCAPIKGHSYVFWYQQVLKNEFKFLISFQNENVFDETGMPKERFSAKCLPNSPCSLEIQATKLEDSAVYFCASSRGEGTGRGNEQFFGPGTRLTVL.